Listed here are 5 T cell receptor beta chains from one sample, sequenced in a study of OX40 agonist ivuxolimab in advanced cancers. Only in-frame clones appear in the TCRdb table, and some are missing; sequencing was by immunoSEQ multiplex PCR. The repertoire has fewer than 50,000 clones, more than 80% of them found once; the top ten carry roughly 2.5%. This material consisted of CD4+ or CD8+ T cells sorted from blood, taken in a trial of the OX40 agonist ivuxolimab. The receptors derive from an adult with an advanced solid tumor such as melanoma, head and neck, liver or kidney cancer.

In this sample, this clone turned up once. The V and J genes are TRBV6-6 and TRBJ2-1, with 10 positions matching TRBD2. The V gene's germline CDR1 is MNHNY and CDR2 SVGAGI (reference sequence). With 7 bases clipped from V and 2 bases from J, the junction kept 8 bases outside the gene matches. This CDR3 has 16 residues. The CDR3 loop reads CASISGRAAAYNEQFF. CDR3 in DNA: TGTGCCAGCATCAGCGGGAGGGCCGCGGCCTACAATGAGCAGTTCTTC.

The chain combines TRBV25-1 with TRBJ1-2; TRBD1 is a possible D gene (5 bases). CDR1 is MGHDK, CDR2 SYGVNS, per germline. Trimming left V 1 base short and J 2 bases short, with 14 bases between. This CDR3 comprises 16 residues. Here the CDR3 DNA reads TGTGCCAGCAGTGAATTAGGCAGGGCCGGCAACTATGGCTACACCTTC. It is translated as CASSELGRAGNYGYTF.

This clone came up a few times. Within the sample, other DNA sequences also encode this same CDR3. CDR3 region: CASSYGGGRAGEQFF. CDR3 bases: TGTGCCAGCAGTTACGGTGGCGGGAGGGCGGGTGAGCAGTTCTTC. The genes are TRBV6-5 and TRBJ2-1; 9 bases line up with TRBD2. This CDR3 is built from 15 residues. Germline loops: CDR1 MNHEY, CDR2 SVGAGI. Germline trimming cut 2 bases from V and 9 bases from J; bases unmatched to any gene: 8.

The V gene is TRBV5-1, the J gene TRBJ2-5; maybe TRBD2 (5 bases). From germline, CDR1 is SGHRS and CDR2 YFSETQ. The ends were cut back, 2 bases at V and 2 bases at J, with 13 bases in the middle. The CDR3 is 15 residues long. CDR3: CASSFNRWRQETQYF. The CDR3 DNA is TGCGCCAGCAGCTTCAATCGCTGGAGGCAAGAGACCCAGTACTTC.

The chain combines TRBV28 with TRBJ2-7, with no clear D. Germline V gene data show CDR1 as MDHEN and CDR2 as SYDVKM. V was clipped by 6 bases and J by 7 bases, with 13 bases between them. This CDR3 comprises 12 residues. CDR3 DNA: TGTGCCAGCAGCACTCTCCTTATGGAGCAGTACGTC. Its translation is CASSTLLMEQYV.